This passage covers 2 T cell receptor beta chains from one sample sequenced in a study of cytomegalovirus exposure and HLA in healthy donors. PCR primers comprised 60 Vbeta and 13 Jbeta primers. The repertoire was sequenced with immunoSEQ multiplex PCR; TCRdb's copy has only in-frame clones and lacks some. Among just over 200,000 clones, around 83% were seen once, and the ten largest hold 2.7%. The sequenced material came from PBMCs. These receptors originate from a woman between 40 and 50 years old in good health and CMV-seronegative.

The rearrangement joins TRBV5-1 to TRBJ1-2, with a weak D call TRBD1 (6 bases). This CDR3 comprises 16 residues. V was shortened by 4 bases and J by 4 bases, with 20 bases between the two germline ends. CDR1 and CDR2 from the germline V gene are SGHRS and YFSETQ. For the CDR3, the DNA is TGCGCCAGCAGCCCGATCACCCCAACAGGGACCTATGGCTACACCTTC. Its protein product is CASSPITPTGTYGYTF.

Only a few counts were recorded for this clone. The junction does not match germline at one end; this may be a read error. The V call is TRBV7-9, the J call TRBJ2-4; TRBD1 matches 7 bases. There are 11 residues in the CDR3. The V gene's germline CDR1 is SEHNR and CDR2 FQNEAQ (reference sequence). For the CDR3, the DNA is TGTGCCAGCAGCTCAGGGGGACCCTTTGACTTC. Amino acids: CASSSGGPFDF.